This T cell receptor (beta chain) was identified during a study of blood T cell repertoires in COVID-19. Germline CDR1 SGHTA, CDR2 FQGNSA. This CDR3 is built from 15 residues. V was cut by 6 bases and J by 4 bases, with 18 bases left in between. Produced via immunoSEQ multiplex PCR; TCRdb's table is partial and in-frame only. In the table there are about 330,000 clones, roughly 90% of which are singletons. Sequenced sample: PBMCs or T cells enriched from blood (not recorded which). The TCR originated in a woman aged 25-40 years who had recovered from COVID-19. This chain links TRBV7-2 with TRBJ2-5; D is possibly TRBD1 (6 bases). The CDR3 spells CASRPGGLGRETQYF. The CDR3 bases are TGTGCCAGCAGGCCTGGGGGCCTGGGAAGAGAGACCCAGTACTTC.